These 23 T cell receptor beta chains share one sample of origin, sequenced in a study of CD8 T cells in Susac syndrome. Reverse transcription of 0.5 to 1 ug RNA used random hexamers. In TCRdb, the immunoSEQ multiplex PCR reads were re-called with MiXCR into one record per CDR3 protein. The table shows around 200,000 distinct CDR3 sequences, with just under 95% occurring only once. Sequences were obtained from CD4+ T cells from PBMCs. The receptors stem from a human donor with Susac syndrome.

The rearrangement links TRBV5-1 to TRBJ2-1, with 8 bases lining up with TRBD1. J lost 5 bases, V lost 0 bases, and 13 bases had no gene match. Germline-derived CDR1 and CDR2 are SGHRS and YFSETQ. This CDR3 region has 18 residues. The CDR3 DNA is TGCGCCAGCAGCTTGGATTGGTCTCGGACAGGGATAGACAATGAGCAGTTCTTC. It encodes CASSLDWSRTGIDNEQFF.

The CDR3 region has the DNA TGTGCCAGGAACCCGCCAGAGGAAAACAGGGCTGGGGCCAACGTCCTGACTTTC. Translation gives CARNPPEENRAGANVLTF. The V and J genes are TRBV19 and TRBJ2-6, with a weak D call TRBD1 (6 bases). This CDR3 is built from 18 residues. Germline CDR1 and CDR2: LNHDA and SQIVND (reference sequence). V shed 9 bases and J shed 2 bases, with 23 bases lying between them.

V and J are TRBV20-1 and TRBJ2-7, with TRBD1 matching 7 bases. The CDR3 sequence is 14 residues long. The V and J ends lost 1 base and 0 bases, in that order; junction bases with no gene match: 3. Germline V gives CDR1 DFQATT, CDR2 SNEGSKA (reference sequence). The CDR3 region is CSARGRQGSYEQYF. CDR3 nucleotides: TGCAGTGCTAGAGGTAGACAGGGCTCCTACGAGCAGTACTTC.

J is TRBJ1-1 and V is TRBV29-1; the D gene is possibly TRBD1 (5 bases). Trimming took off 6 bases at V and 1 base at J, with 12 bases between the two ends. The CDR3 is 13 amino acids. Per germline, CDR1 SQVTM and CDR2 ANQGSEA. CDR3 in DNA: TGCAGCGTCCTGGGGGTGTCGAACACTGAAGCTTTCTTT. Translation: CSVLGVSNTEAFF.

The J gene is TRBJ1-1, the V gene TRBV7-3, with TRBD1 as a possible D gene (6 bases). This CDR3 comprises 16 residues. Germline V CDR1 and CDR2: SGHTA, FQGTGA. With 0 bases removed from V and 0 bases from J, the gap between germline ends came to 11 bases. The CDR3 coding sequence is TGTGCCAGCAGCTTAACTAGGACAGCGGTGAACACTGAAGCTTTCTTT. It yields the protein CASSLTRTAVNTEAFF.

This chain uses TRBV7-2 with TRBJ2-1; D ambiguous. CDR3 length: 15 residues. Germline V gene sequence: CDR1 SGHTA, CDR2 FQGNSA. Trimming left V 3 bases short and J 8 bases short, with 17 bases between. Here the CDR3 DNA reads TGTGCCAGCAGCTTTACACCGGCCCCGGGCGATGAGCAGTTCTTC. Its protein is CASSFTPAPGDEQFF. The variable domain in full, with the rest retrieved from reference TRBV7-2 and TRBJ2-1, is GAGVSQSPSNKVTEKGKDVELRCDPISGHTALYWYRQSLGQGLEFLIYFQGNSAPDKSGLPSDRFSAERTGGSVSTLTIQRTQQEDSAVYLCASSFTPAPGDEQFFGPGTRLTVL.

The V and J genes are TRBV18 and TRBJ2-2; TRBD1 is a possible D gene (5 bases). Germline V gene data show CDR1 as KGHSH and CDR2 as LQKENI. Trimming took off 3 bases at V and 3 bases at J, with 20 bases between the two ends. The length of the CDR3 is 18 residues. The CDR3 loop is CASSPGIGATTHTGELFF. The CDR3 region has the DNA TGTGCCAGCTCACCGGGGATAGGGGCTACTACCCACACCGGGGAGCTGTTTTTT.

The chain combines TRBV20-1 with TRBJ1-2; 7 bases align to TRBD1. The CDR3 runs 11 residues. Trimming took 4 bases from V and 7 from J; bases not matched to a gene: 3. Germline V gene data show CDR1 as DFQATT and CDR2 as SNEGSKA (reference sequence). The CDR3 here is CSAMTGTGYTF. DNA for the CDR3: TGCAGTGCTATGACAGGGACTGGCTACACCTTC.

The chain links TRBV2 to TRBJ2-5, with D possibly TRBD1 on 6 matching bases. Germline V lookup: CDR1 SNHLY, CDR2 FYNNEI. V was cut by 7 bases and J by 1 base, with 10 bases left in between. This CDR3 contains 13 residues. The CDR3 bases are TGTGCCAGCACCAGGGGATTCCAAGAGACCCAGTACTTC. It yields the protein CASTRGFQETQYF.

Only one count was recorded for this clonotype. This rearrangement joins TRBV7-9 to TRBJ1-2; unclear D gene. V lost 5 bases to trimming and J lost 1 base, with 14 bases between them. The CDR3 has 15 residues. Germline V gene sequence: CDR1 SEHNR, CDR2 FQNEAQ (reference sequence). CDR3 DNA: TGTGCCAGCAGCCCAGAAATACGTATTAACTATGGCTACACCTTC. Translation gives CASSPEIRINYGYTF.

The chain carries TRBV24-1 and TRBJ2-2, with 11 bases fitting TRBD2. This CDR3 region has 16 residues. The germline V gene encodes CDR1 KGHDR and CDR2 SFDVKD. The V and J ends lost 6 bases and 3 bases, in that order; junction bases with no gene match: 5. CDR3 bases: TGTGCCACCAGTATAGCGGGGGGGCCGTACACCGGGGAGCTGTTTTTT. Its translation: CATSIAGGPYTGELFF.

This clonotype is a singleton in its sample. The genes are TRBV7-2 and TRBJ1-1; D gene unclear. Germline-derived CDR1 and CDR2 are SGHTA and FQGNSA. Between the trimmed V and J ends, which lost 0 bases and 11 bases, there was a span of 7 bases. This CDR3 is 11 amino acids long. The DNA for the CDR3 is TGTGCCAGCAGCTTAGCGGGAAGGGCTTTCTTT. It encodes CASSLAGRAFF.

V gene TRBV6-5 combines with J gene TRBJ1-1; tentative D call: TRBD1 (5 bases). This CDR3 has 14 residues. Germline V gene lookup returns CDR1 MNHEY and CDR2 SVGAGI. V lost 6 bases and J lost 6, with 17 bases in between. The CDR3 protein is CASSRGPGEAEAFF. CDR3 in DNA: TGTGCCAGCAGCCGGGGCCCTGGAGAAGCTGAAGCTTTCTTT.

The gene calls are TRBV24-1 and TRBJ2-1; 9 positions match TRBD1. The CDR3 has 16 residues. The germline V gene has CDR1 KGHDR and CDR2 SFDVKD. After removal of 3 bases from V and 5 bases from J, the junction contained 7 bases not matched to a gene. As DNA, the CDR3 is TGTGCCACCAGTGATGATCTAGGACAGGGGAACAATGAGCAGTTCTTC. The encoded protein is CATSDDLGQGNNEQFF.

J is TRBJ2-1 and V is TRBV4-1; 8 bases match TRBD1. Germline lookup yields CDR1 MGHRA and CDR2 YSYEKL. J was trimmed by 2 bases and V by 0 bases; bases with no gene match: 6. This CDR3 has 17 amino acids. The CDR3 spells CASSQEGAGGPYNEQFF. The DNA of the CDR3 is TGCGCCAGCAGCCAAGAAGGTGCAGGGGGCCCCTACAATGAGCAGTTCTTC.

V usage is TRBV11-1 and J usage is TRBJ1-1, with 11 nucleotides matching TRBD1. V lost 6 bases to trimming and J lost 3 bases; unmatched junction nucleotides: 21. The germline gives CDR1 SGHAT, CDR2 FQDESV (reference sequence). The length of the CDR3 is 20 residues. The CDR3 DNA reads TGTGCCAGCAGGGAGGACAGGGGGCGAGCATTAACTACGTGGGACACTGAAGCTTTCTTT. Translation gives CASREDRGRALTTWDTEAFF.

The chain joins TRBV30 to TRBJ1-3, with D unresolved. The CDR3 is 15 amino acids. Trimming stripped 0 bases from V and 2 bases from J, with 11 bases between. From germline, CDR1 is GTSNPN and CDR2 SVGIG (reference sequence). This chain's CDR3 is CAWSVFPVAGNTIYF. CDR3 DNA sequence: TGTGCCTGGAGTGTATTTCCCGTGGCTGGAAACACCATATATTTT.

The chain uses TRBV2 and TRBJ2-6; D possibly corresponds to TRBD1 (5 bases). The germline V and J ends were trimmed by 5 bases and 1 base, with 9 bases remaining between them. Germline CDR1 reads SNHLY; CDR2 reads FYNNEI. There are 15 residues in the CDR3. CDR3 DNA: TGTGCCAGCAGTCCTCCAGGGTCTGGGGCCAACGTCCTGACTTTC. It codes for CASSPPGSGANVLTF.

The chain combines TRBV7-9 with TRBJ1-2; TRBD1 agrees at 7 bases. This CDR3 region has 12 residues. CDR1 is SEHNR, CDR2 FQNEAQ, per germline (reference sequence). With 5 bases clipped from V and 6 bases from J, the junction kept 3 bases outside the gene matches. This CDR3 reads CASSTGEDGYTF. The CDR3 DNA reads TGTGCCAGCAGCACAGGGGAGGATGGCTACACCTTC.

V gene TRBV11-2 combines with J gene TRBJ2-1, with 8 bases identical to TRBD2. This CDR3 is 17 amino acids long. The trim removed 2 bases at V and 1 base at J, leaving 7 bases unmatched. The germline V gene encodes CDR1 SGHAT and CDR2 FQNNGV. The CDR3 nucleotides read TGTGCCAGCAGCTTAAAGCGGGAGTATAGGTCCTACAATGAGCAGTTCTTC. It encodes CASSLKREYRSYNEQFF.

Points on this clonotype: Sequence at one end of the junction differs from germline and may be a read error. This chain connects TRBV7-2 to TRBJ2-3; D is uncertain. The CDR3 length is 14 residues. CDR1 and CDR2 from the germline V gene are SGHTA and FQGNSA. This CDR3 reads CASSLAPTEDTRYF. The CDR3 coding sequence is TGTGCCAGCAGCTTAGCCCCGACGGAAGATACGCGGTATTTT.

Written as DNA, the CDR3 is TGTGCCAGCAGCCAAGTAAGGACCCCCTACAATGAGCAGTTCTTC. Protein sequence: CASSQVRTPYNEQFF. This sequence joins TRBV14 and TRBJ2-1; D is unclear. Germline V CDR1 and CDR2: SGHDN, FVKESK. The V end lost 1 base, the J end lost 2 bases, and 9 bases lay between the germline ends. The CDR3 has 15 amino acids.

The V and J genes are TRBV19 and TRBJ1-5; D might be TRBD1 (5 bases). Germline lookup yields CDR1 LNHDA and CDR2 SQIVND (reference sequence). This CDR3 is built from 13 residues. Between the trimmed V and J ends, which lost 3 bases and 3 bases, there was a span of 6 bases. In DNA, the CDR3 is TGTGCCAGTAGTATGGGACCCAATCAGCCCCAGCATTTT. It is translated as CASSMGPNQPQHF.